The 15 T cell receptor beta chains presented below share a single source sample, sequenced in a study of regulatory T cells in long-lasting Graves disease. Specified time point: newly diagnosed GD, antithyroid drugs for less than 3 months. Scientists built the TCR library using RNA that was extracted from PBMCs. CDR3 regions were amplified by Arm-PCR using iRepertoire HTBI primers to build TCR beta libraries. Each CDR3 protein gets one entry after TCRdb re-called the multiplex PCR reads with MiXCR. The table lists fewer than 450,000 distinct CDR3 sequences, 15% of them singletons. Another study also made use of these data, one on T cells in Graves' hyperthyroidism and ophthalmopathy.

Here the sequenced sample was peripheral blood mononuclear cells (PBMCs), taken at new diagnosis, from a patient treated with antithyroid drugs. These receptors all come from a woman in her thirties or forties with Graves disease.

The sample holds many counts of this clonotype. V is TRBV20-1 and J is TRBJ2-5; TRBD1 aligns across 8 bases. V lost 6 bases to trimming and J lost 5 bases; unmatched junction nucleotides: 5. The CDR3 is 12 residues long. The germline V gene has CDR1 DFQATT and CDR2 SNEGSKA (reference sequence). In DNA, the CDR3 is TGCAGTGCCACGACAGGGGTTGAGACCCAGTACTTC. Amino acids: CSATTGVETQYF.

This clonotype appeared many times. The CDR3 loop reads CASRLGTSGYTQYF. The CDR3 region has the DNA TGTGCCAGCAGGTTAGGAACTAGCGGCTATACGCAGTATTTT. The gene calls are TRBV2 and TRBJ2-3; 8 bases line up with TRBD2. Trimming removed 6 bases from V and 7 bases from J; junction bases left unmatched: 9. CDR3 length: 14 amino acids. Germline loops: CDR1 SNHLY, CDR2 FYNNEI. Looking up the rest from reference TRBV2 and TRBJ2-3 gives the full variable domain: EPEVTQTPSHQVTQMGQEVILRCVPISNHLYFYWYRQILGQKVEFLVSFYNNEISEKSEIFDDQFSVERPDGSNFTLKIRSTKLEDSAMYFCASRLGTSGYTQYFGPGTRLTVL.

This clonotype came up many times. The genes are TRBV6-5 and TRBJ2-1; 7 bases align to TRBD2. V trimming: 4 bases; J trimming: 4 bases; junction bases outside the gene matches: 13. Germline CDR1 MNHEY, CDR2 SVGAGI. The CDR3 covers 17 residues. CDR3 sequence (DNA): TGTGCCAGCAGTTTAGCCATGTTGGTAGCGGGTTACAATGAGCAGTTCTTC. Its protein is CASSLAMLVAGYNEQFF.

This clonotype was found a few times. The rearrangement uses TRBV19 and TRBJ2-2; no definite D call. This CDR3 spans 14 amino acids. From germline, CDR1 is LNHDA and CDR2 SQIVND (reference sequence). Trimming removed 4 bases at V and 1 base at J, with 7 bases between. The CDR3 nucleotides read TGTGCCAGTAGTACCGTAGTGAACACCGGGGAGCTGTTTTTT. Translation gives CASSTVVNTGELFF.

The DNA for the CDR3 is TGTGCCAGCAGTTCGACTCAGCGGACTGGAAACACCATATATTTT. Residues: CASSSTQRTGNTIYF. The gene calls are TRBV6-5 and TRBJ1-3; D uncertain. V gave up 4 bases and J gave up 2 bases, with 12 bases separating them. This CDR3 is built from 15 residues. Germline CDR1 and CDR2: MNHEY and SVGAGI.

This clonotype was seen ten or more times. This chain connects TRBV30 to TRBJ1-1; D is ambiguous. Trimming removed 0 bases at V and 1 base at J, with 9 bases between. Per the germline V gene, CDR1 is GTSNPN and CDR2 is SVGIG (reference sequence). The CDR3 consists of 14 residues. Written as DNA, the CDR3 is TGTGCCTGGAGTGTAGGCCTGACGAACACTGAAGCTTTCTTT. Protein sequence: CAWSVGLTNTEAFF.

The CDR3 region is CSAWTSGFNEQFF. In DNA, the CDR3 is TGCAGTGCTTGGACTAGCGGGTTCAATGAGCAGTTCTTC. This sequence joins TRBV20-1 and TRBJ2-1; the match to TRBD2 covers 11 bases. After removal of 5 bases from V and 6 bases from J, the junction contained 3 bases not matched to a gene. This CDR3 region has 13 residues. The germline gives CDR1 DFQATT, CDR2 SNEGSKA (reference sequence).

This clonotype was detected ten times or more. The rearrangement uses TRBV9 and TRBJ2-1; 7 bases map to TRBD1. V lost 2 bases, J lost 7 bases, and 6 bases stayed unmatched. The CDR3 runs to 14 residues. Germline CDR1 SGDLS, CDR2 YYNGEE. The CDR3, as DNA: TGTGCCAGCAGCGTGAGGGACAGCCTAAATGAGCAGTTCTTC. Protein: CASSVRDSLNEQFF.

This clonotype has a count of ten or more. The chain uses TRBV6-5 and TRBJ1-2; unclear D gene. Germline lookup yields CDR1 MNHEY and CDR2 SVGAGI. V lost 2 bases to trimming and J lost 8 bases, with 12 bases between them. CDR3 length: 13 amino acids. CDR3 amino acids: CASSYQREGGYTF. The CDR3 DNA follows: TGTGCCAGCAGTTACCAGAGGGAAGGAGGCTACACCTTC.

This clonotype was found many times. The gene calls are TRBV2 and TRBJ2-5, with no clear D. Germline CDR1 SNHLY, CDR2 FYNNEI. Trimming left V 4 bases short and J 2 bases short, with 8 bases between. CDR3 size: 13 residues. The CDR3 bases are TGTGCCAGCAGTGGTGCCACACAAGAGACCCAGTACTTC. Translated: CASSGATQETQYF.

This clonotype was seen at least ten times. The V and J genes are TRBV28 and TRBJ1-5, with no clear D. Germline loops: CDR1 MDHEN, CDR2 SYDVKM. Deletions cut 1 base from V and 6 bases from J, with 10 bases between. CDR3 size: 14 residues. Here the CDR3 DNA reads TGTGCCAGCAGTTTATCCCCGGAGGGTCAGCCCCAGCATTTT. Protein product: CASSLSPEGQPQHF.

This clonotype turned up a few times. This chain links TRBV6-1 with TRBJ1-5; possible D gene TRBD1, 6 bases. V was pared by 8 bases and J by 2 bases, with 7 bases between. Germline CDR1 and CDR2: MNHNS and SASEGT. The CDR3 spans 12 residues. CDR3 sequence (DNA): TGTGCCAGCGCAGGGGGCAATCAGCCCCAGCATTTT. This gives the protein CASAGGNQPQHF.

This clonotype occurred a few times. V and J are TRBV28 and TRBJ1-5; D unresolved. CDR1 MDHEN and CDR2 SYDVKM come from the germline V gene. This CDR3 region has 13 residues. Trimming pared 3 bases from V and 4 bases from J, leaving 7 bases between. The CDR3 sequence is CASSFRLNQPQHF. The CDR3 DNA follows: TGTGCCAGCAGTTTCAGGTTGAATCAGCCCCAGCATTTT.

This chain links TRBV28 with TRBJ1-2; D may be TRBD1 (6 bases). CDR3 length equals 14 residues. V lost 7 bases and J 5 bases, leaving 17 bases between the germline ends. From germline, CDR1 is MDHEN and CDR2 SYDVKM. Written as DNA, the CDR3 is TGTGCCAGCATGTCCCGGGGGGCAGCTTATGGCTACACCTTC. Its protein is CASMSRGAAYGYTF.

Note on this clonotype: A single base separates this from a much larger clone, so it may be a read error. This chain joins TRBV15 and TRBJ2-5; TRBD1 is a possible D gene (6 bases). The CDR3 extends over 16 amino acids. V gave up 3 bases and J gave up 2 bases, with 16 bases separating them. CDR1 and CDR2 from the germline V gene are LNHNV and YYDKDF (reference sequence). The CDR3: CATSSPGQCEQETQYF. The CDR3 nucleotides read TGTGCCACCAGCAGTCCCGGACAGTGCGAACAAGAGACCCAGTACTTC.